The table lists the clone carrying this T cell receptor beta chain with a count of one. The record originates from a study of blood T cell repertoires in COVID-19. Germline V gene lookup returns CDR1 ENHRY and CDR2 SYGVKD. This CDR3 is built from 14 residues. Trimming at V came to 4 bases and at J to 2 bases, leaving 3 bases not matched to a gene. Clones were sequenced by immunoSEQ multiplex PCR, and TCRdb holds only the in-frame ones, with some missing. The repertoire holds 450,000 to 500,000 clones, approximately 86% seen once, with about 0.7% in the top ten. Living in 20 to 30 US areas, the participants were between 18 and 89 years of age.

The rearrangement joins TRBV10-3 to TRBJ2-7; 9 bases are shared with TRBD1. The source of this sequence is a woman under 30 who had recovered from COVID-19. The specimen sequenced was PBMCs or T cells enriched from blood (not recorded which). CDR3 region: CAISGTGAAYEQYF. The CDR3 nucleotides read TGTGCCATCAGTGGGACAGGGGCGGCCTACGAGCAGTACTTC.